The clone carrying this T cell receptor beta chain was observed many times. Its antigen is unidentified. This record belongs to a study of T cells after yellow fever vaccination. Study-level points and caveats: Overlap between CD4 and CD8 compartments was detected for a small share of clonotypes. Abundant clonotypes from the bulk population could have been carried over as contaminants into FACS-sorted repertoires. Once the booster was given, most primary-vaccination clones reappeared, at about 96% for CD4 and around 90% for CD8.

TCR cDNA, made by 5'RACE template switching, carried an added universal primer site and UMIs. From the 5' RACE reads, TCRdb called clonotypes with MiXCR, one entry per CDR3 protein. The table has under 400,000 distinct CDR3 sequences, about an eighth seen once. Trimming took off 0 bases at V and 2 bases at J, with 14 bases between the two ends. The CDR3 is made up of 16 amino acids. The germline CDR1 and CDR2 sequences are SGHRS and YFSETQ. The V gene is TRBV5-1, the J gene TRBJ2-5, with D unresolved. The receptor was isolated from a man younger than 30 who received the YFV17D yellow fever vaccine. The material was CD4+ T cells sorted from PBMCs, obtained 15 days after the yellow fever booster vaccination. The CDR3 loop is CASSLAGTSGQETQYF. The CDR3 nucleotides read TGCGCCAGCAGCTTGGCCGGAACCAGTGGACAAGAGACCCAGTACTTC.